These T cell receptor beta chains were read from a single sample in a study of cytotoxic CD8 clonotypes in ibrutinib-treated CLL. TCRdb's table, derived via immunoSEQ multiplex PCR, lists solely in-frame clones and lacks some. The table lists some 140,000 clones, about 91% of them singletons, with more than 10% in the top ten. Sample: PBMCs, taken after 12 months of ibrutinib treatment. These receptors came from a human donor with chronic lymphocytic leukemia. The conserved cysteine and the conserved F or W are not part of the CDR3 here. The order of the fields is clone size, J gene, V gene, CDR3 protein. Clone sizes are given selectively: once, few, many, or a class where the clone is expanded.

clone_size: -; j_call: TRBJ2-7; v_call: TRBV28; cdr3_aa: ASRTSGLPGQY
clone_size: -; j_call: TRBJ2-7; v_call: TRBV10-3; cdr3_aa: AISGGQWSTYEQY
clone_size: -; j_call: TRBJ2-2; v_call: TRBV5-1; cdr3_aa: ASSGLAGGTGELF
clone_size: -; j_call: TRBJ1-2; v_call: TRBV29-1; cdr3_aa: SVVGEFNNGYT
clone_size: -; j_call: TRBJ2-5; v_call: TRBV19; cdr3_aa: ASGQRAGETQY
clone_size: -; j_call: TRBJ2-4; v_call: TRBV10-2; cdr3_aa: ASSEKGARDIQY
clone_size: -; j_call: TRBJ2-1; v_call: TRBV19; cdr3_aa: ASSIALLGNEQF
clone_size: -; j_call: TRBJ2-7; v_call: TRBV25-1; cdr3_aa: ASSAPGSGPSSYEQY
clone_size: -; j_call: TRBJ1-2; v_call: TRBV5-1; cdr3_aa: ASSPGTTAEYGYT
clone_size: -; j_call: TRBJ2-1; v_call: TRBV18; cdr3_aa: ASSPQGINEQF
clone_size: -; j_call: TRBJ2-2; v_call: TRBV6-6; cdr3_aa: AGELGTSGTGELF
clone_size: -; j_call: TRBJ2-7; v_call: TRBV7-3; cdr3_aa: ASSPIAGGPFEQY
clone_size: -; j_call: TRBJ2-7; v_call: TRBV5-1; cdr3_aa: ASSFSRARFPEQY
clone_size: -; j_call: TRBJ2-1; v_call: TRBV5-1; cdr3_aa: ASSTLVNEQF
clone_size: -; j_call: TRBJ1-1; v_call: TRBV28; cdr3_aa: ASVGTGQLNTEAF
clone_size: -; j_call: TRBJ2-1; v_call: TRBV28; cdr3_aa: ASSLGAYEQF
clone_size: once; j_call: TRBJ1-2; v_call: TRBV28; cdr3_aa: ASKSGGYGYT
clone_size: -; j_call: TRBJ2-1; v_call: TRBV7-9; cdr3_aa: ASSSSASGRFNEQF
clone_size: few; j_call: TRBJ1-2; v_call: TRBV27; cdr3_aa: ASSLSGTDKYGYT
clone_size: -; j_call: TRBJ1-4; v_call: TRBV5-6; cdr3_aa: ASSLDRDSATNEKLF
clone_size: -; j_call: TRBJ1-1; v_call: TRBV28; cdr3_aa: ASSSQKGKNTEAF
clone_size: -; j_call: TRBJ2-7; v_call: TRBV18; cdr3_aa: ASSPPGLAEPYEQY
clone_size: -; j_call: TRBJ2-5; v_call: TRBV19; cdr3_aa: ASSTQTEETQY
clone_size: -; j_call: TRBJ1-1; v_call: TRBV28; cdr3_aa: ASHTWSTEAF
clone_size: once; j_call: TRBJ2-1; v_call: TRBV5-1; cdr3_aa: ASSLPLGKHSYNEQF
clone_size: -; j_call: TRBJ2-6; v_call: TRBV5-1; cdr3_aa: ASSLVSSGANVLT
clone_size: -; j_call: TRBJ2-3; v_call: TRBV7-6; cdr3_aa: ASLLAGPGDTQY
clone_size: -; j_call: TRBJ1-2; v_call: TRBV4-1; cdr3_aa: ASSQDGEVPYYGYT
clone_size: -; j_call: TRBJ1-2; v_call: TRBV11-1; cdr3_aa: ASSQRGAVPLYGYT
clone_size: -; j_call: TRBJ2-7; v_call: TRBV5-1; cdr3_aa: ASSPWDRGTYEQY
clone_size: -; j_call: TRBJ2-5; v_call: TRBV11-1; cdr3_aa: ASSSQGRETQY
clone_size: -; j_call: TRBJ2-1; v_call: TRBV27; cdr3_aa: ASSFSGNEQF
clone_size: -; j_call: TRBJ1-3; v_call: TRBV13; cdr3_aa: ASSLVHEEASGNTIY
clone_size: -; j_call: TRBJ1-1; v_call: TRBV25-1; cdr3_aa: ASGGKGGTEAF
clone_size: -; j_call: TRBJ2-1; v_call: TRBV7-8; cdr3_aa: ASSVGRGSYNEQF
clone_size: -; j_call: TRBJ2-7; v_call: TRBV27; cdr3_aa: ASSQGTAISYEQY
clone_size: -; j_call: TRBJ2-7; v_call: TRBV19; cdr3_aa: ASSTMTRSEQY
clone_size: -; j_call: TRBJ2-5; v_call: TRBV6-5; cdr3_aa: ASSYFASGNQETQY
clone_size: -; j_call: TRBJ2-1; v_call: TRBV19; cdr3_aa: ASILGLAADNEQF
clone_size: -; j_call: TRBJ2-5; v_call: TRBV11-3; cdr3_aa: ASSWGLAGVQETQY
clone_size: -; j_call: TRBJ2-3; v_call: TRBV10-3; cdr3_aa: ATAQGSTDTQY
clone_size: once; j_call: TRBJ2-7; v_call: TRBV9; cdr3_aa: ASSTGLAGGRASNEQY
clone_size: once; j_call: TRBJ1-4; v_call: TRBV28; cdr3_aa: ASRIQSKDEKLF
clone_size: -; j_call: TRBJ2-1; v_call: TRBV19; cdr3_aa: ATGASTLRNEQF
clone_size: once; j_call: TRBJ2-2; v_call: TRBV7-9; cdr3_aa: ASSPGSNTGELF
clone_size: -; j_call: TRBJ1-4; v_call: TRBV11-2; cdr3_aa: ASSLQRSTRKLF